A selection of T cell receptor beta chains follows, all from one sample in a study of blood T cell repertoires in COVID-19. Only in-frame clones appear in the TCRdb table, and some are missing; sequencing was by immunoSEQ multiplex PCR. The table includes 200,000 to 250,000 clones, about 86% detected once. Sequencing was done on a sample of peripheral blood. The receptors here all came from a woman aged 25 to 39 who had recovered from COVID-19. Each CDR3 is given with its conserved first and last residue. A D gene is named only where the DNA matches it firmly. Clone size is shown for a subset of rows, as once, few, many or a class of expanded clone.

V	D	size	J	CDR3	DNA
TRBV2	-	-	TRBJ1-6	CASRELAGYNSPLHF	TGTGCCAGCAGAGAGCTAGCGGGTTATAATTCACCCCTCCACTTT
TRBV5-1	-	-	TRBJ1-1	CASSLVGGQAEAFF	TGCGCCAGCAGCTTGGTAGGGGGTCAGGCTGAAGCTTTCTTT
TRBV10-3	TRBD1	-	TRBJ2-7	CAISDVDRAPYEQYF	TGTGCCATCAGTGACGTGGACAGGGCTCCCTACGAGCAGTACTTC
TRBV10-3	-	-	TRBJ2-7	CAIVDLASYEQYF	TGTGCCATCGTGGATTTAGCGTCCTACGAGCAGTACTTC
TRBV7-9	-	-	TRBJ2-2	CASAWAGNEGTGELFF	TGTGCCAGCGCCTGGGCCGGGAACGAAGGCACCGGGGAGCTGTTTTTT
TRBV7-2	TRBD2	-	TRBJ2-2	CASSFFGGARELFF	TGTGCCAGCAGCTTTTTCGGGGGGGCTCGGGAGCTGTTTTTT
TRBV27	TRBD1	-	TRBJ2-1	CASSSPGTGRFEQFF	TGTGCCAGCAGTTCTCCCGGGACAGGACGCTTTGAGCAGTTCTTC
TRBV4-2	TRBD2	-	TRBJ2-7	CASSQDPSGSSYEQYF	TGTGCCAGCAGCCAGGATCCCAGCGGGAGCTCCTACGAGCAGTACTTC
TRBV5-1	-	-	TRBJ2-1	CASSRQRSSYNEQFF	TGCGCCAGCAGCCGGCAGCGCTCCTCCTACAATGAGCAGTTCTTC
TRBV4-3	TRBD1	-	TRBJ2-7	CASSLRTGGSYEQYF	TGCGCCAGCAGCCTAAGGACAGGGGGCTCCTACGAGCAGTACTTC
TRBV2	-	few	TRBJ2-2	CASSLSGRLGTGELFF	TGTGCCAGCAGCCTCTCGGGGAGGTTAGGCACCGGGGAGCTGTTTTTT
TRBV5-1	TRBD1	-	TRBJ1-1	CASSRDRVSTEAFF	TGCGCCAGCAGCAGGGACAGGGTGAGCACTGAAGCTTTCTTT
TRBV7-2	TRBD1	-	TRBJ1-5	CASSLKDRGNQPQHF	TGTGCCAGCAGCTTAAAGGACAGGGGCAATCAGCCCCAGCATTTT
TRBV5-4	-	once	TRBJ2-7	CASSFSSEQYF	TGTGCCAGCAGCTTTTCTTCCGAGCAGTACTTC
TRBV2	-	-	TRBJ1-2	CASTAGQTGYTF	TGTGCCAGCACCGCAGGGCAAACTGGCTACACCTTC
TRBV19	TRBD2	-	TRBJ2-1	CASSQTSGERGEQFF	TGTGCCAGTAGCCAAACTAGCGGGGAACGTGGTGAGCAGTTCTTC
TRBV20-1	TRBD1	-	TRBJ2-7	CSASRTGPYEQYF	TGCAGTGCTAGTCGGACAGGACCCTACGAGCAGTACTTC
TRBV12-5	TRBD1	many	TRBJ2-7	CASGSGWTGGKTSYEQYF	TGTGCTAGTGGCTCAGGGTGGACAGGGGGCAAAACTTCCTACGAGCAGTACTTC
TRBV5-4	-	-	TRBJ1-2	CASSPTRGMGGYGYTF	TGTGCCAGCAGCCCCACCCGGGGTATGGGGGGGTATGGCTACACCTTC
TRBV24-1	TRBD2	-	TRBJ2-3	CATSPAGGLDTQYF	TGTGCCACCAGCCCCGCGGGGGGGCTGGATACGCAGTATTTT
TRBV6-5	-	once	TRBJ1-5	CASSYFFGNQPQHF	TGTGCCAGCAGTTATTTCTTTGGCAATCAGCCCCAGCATTTT
TRBV2	-	once	TRBJ1-4	CASSDGETDEKLFF	TGTGCCAGCAGTGATGGGGAGACGGATGAAAAACTGTTTTTT
TRBV2	TRBD2	-	TRBJ2-3	CASKETSVLGTQYF	TGTGCCAGCAAGGAGACTAGCGTGTTAGGTACGCAGTATTTT
TRBV10-2	TRBD1	once	TRBJ2-4	CASSTQGAAKNIQYF	TGCGCCAGCAGCACCCAGGGGGCGGCCAAAAACATTCAGTACTTC
TRBV7-2	-	-	TRBJ1-6	CASSYTGLSYNSPLHF	TGTGCCAGCAGTTATACAGGGCTCTCCTATAATTCACCCCTCCACTTT
TRBV15	-	-	TRBJ2-1	CATSRAQGIDEQFF	TGTGCCACCAGCAGAGCCCAGGGGATCGATGAGCAGTTCTTC
TRBV4-1	-	once	TRBJ1-1	CASSQVSTGRGDNTEAFF	TGCGCCAGCAGCCAAGTCTCCACAGGGAGAGGGGATAACACTGAAGCTTTCTTT
TRBV9	TRBD2	-	TRBJ2-7	CASSVGASGESYEQYF	TGTGCCAGCAGCGTAGGGGCTAGCGGGGAATCCTACGAGCAGTACTTC
TRBV15	-	once	TRBJ1-2	CATSRDLEGSYGYTF	TGTGCCACCAGCAGAGATCTAGAGGGTAGCTATGGCTACACCTTC